A selection of T cell receptor beta chains follows, all from one sample in a study of control samples from healthy donors and cancer patients. The data were produced by immunoSEQ multiplex PCR, yet TCRdb's version contains in-frame clones alone and is incomplete. There are tens of thousands of clones in the sample; about 88% occur only once, and 14% lies in the top ten. The sample taken for sequencing was blood. The receptors stem from a woman aged 65 to 85 in good health. The CDR3 runs from the conserved cysteine through the conserved F or W.

>TRBV7-4|18|TRBJ1-6
CASLISLDSSSYNSPLHF
>TRBV27|12|TRBJ1-2
CAGPTPNYGYTF
>TRBV29-1|11|TRBJ1-1
CSGVTDTEAFF
>TRBV6-5|15|TRBJ2-1
CASSPGTSSNNEQFF
>TRBV6-1|19|TRBJ1-6
CASSDRGQSGRSYNSPLHF
>TRBV6-5|16|TRBJ1-1
CASSYVRIQMNTEAFF
>TRBV27|14|TRBJ1-1
CASSFRNTDTEAFF
>TRBV6-2/TRBV6-3|14|TRBJ2-7
CASSSLGVAYEQYF
>TRBV18|15|TRBJ2-1
CASGEPGLAASEQFF
>TRBV29-1|13|TRBJ1-1
CSVSWLMNTEAFF
>TRBV4-3|17|TRBJ1-5
CASSQDAQGGSNQPQHF
>TRBV6-1|15|TRBJ2-6
CASSEGSSGANVLTF
>TRBV25-1|16|TRBJ2-3
CASSDYGGGTTDTQYF
>TRBV2|19|TRBJ2-1
CAQAGRNAGGGGLLDEQFF
>TRBV20-1|16|TRBJ2-7
CSASLDTLSRGYEQYF
>TRBV7-9|13|TRBJ1-5
CASSPGDNQPQHF
>TRBV24-1|17|TRBJ2-5
CATSESSGLGTKETQYF
>TRBV20-1|11|TRBJ2-3
CSARIEGTQYF
>TRBV3-1/TRBV3-2|14|TRBJ2-5
CASSQDIGGETQYF
>TRBV3-1/TRBV3-2|12|TRBJ1-1
CASSQPGGGAFF
>TRBV2|13|TRBJ1-2
CASSETRSYGYTF
>TRBV7-2|13|TRBJ1-2
CASSLEGNYGYTF
>TRBV3-1/TRBV3-2|14|TRBJ1-2
CASSQGGTVLAGTF
>TRBV6-2/TRBV6-3|18|TRBJ2-3
CASSKSLAGAGGTDTQYF
>TRBV5-6|17|TRBJ1-2
CASSPGTGYSGNYGYTF
>TRBV4-1|16|TRBJ2-7
CASTQDGLAGRGEQYF
>TRBV30|12|TRBJ1-1
CAWMLSNTEAFF
>TRBV27|15|TRBJ2-5
CASSLNSGVQETQYF
>TRBV18|12|TRBJ1-1
CASSPGGDEAFF
>TRBV5-1|14|TRBJ2-5
CASSPGTGGKTQYF
>TRBV7-2|17|TRBJ2-5
CASSVWDPTGAQETQYF
>TRBV6-4|15|TRBJ1-1
CASSASGLQNTEAFF
>TRBV5-1|13|TRBJ1-2
CASSQRQGDGYTF
>TRBV19|16|TRBJ1-3
CASSIRRILSGNTIYF
>TRBV28|15|TRBJ2-2
CASSSNRPNTGELFF
>TRBV5-4|16|TRBJ1-1
CASSPAPGREETEAFF
>TRBV20-1|13|TRBJ1-6
CSASQGLNSPLHF
>TRBV11-2|17|TRBJ2-3
CASSFFRTQDGTDTQYF
>TRBV5-1|15|TRBJ1-3
CASSITGERGNTIYF
>TRBV6-2/TRBV6-3|18|TRBJ2-2
CASSDMTGGNRDTGELFF
>TRBV9|15|TRBJ2-5
CASSVSGTGKETQYF
>TRBV6-5|15|TRBJ2-7
CASSLSKGQVYEQYF
>TRBV5-1|15|TRBJ2-3
CASSHQAAGTDTQYF
>TRBV7-3|15|TRBJ1-6
CASSLNLDLNSPLHF
>TRBV15|16|TRBJ1-3
CATSRRPGLKKDTIYF
>TRBV7-2|17|TRBJ2-1
CASSPSRLAGSYNEQFF
>TRBV19|14|TRBJ1-2
CASKAGQGNYGYTF
>TRBV4-1|10|TRBJ1-1
CASSGGRAFF
>TRBV3-1/TRBV3-2|17|TRBJ1-6
CASSPTGGSSYNSPLHF
>TRBV12-3/TRBV12-4|13|TRBJ1-2
CASSPGTAYGYTF
>TRBV7-9|14|TRBJ2-3
CAISGTSFTDTQYF
>TRBV5-4|14|TRBJ2-5
CASSARRGEETQYF
>TRBV7-9|15|TRBJ2-1
CASSWLAGTYNEQFF
>TRBV7-2|15|TRBJ2-3
CASSTHILPTDTQYF
>TRBV5-6|12|TRBJ2-7
CASSSSSYEQYF
>TRBV15|18|TRBJ2-2
CATSRDGLGGARTGELFF
>TRBV20-1|11|TRBJ2-7
CSARAYPEQYF
>TRBV9|15|TRBJ1-5
CASSAGPFANQPQHF
>TRBV9|15|TRBJ1-2
CASSPGGQSNYGYTF
>TRBV12-3/TRBV12-4|13|TRBJ2-1
CASTPTGTNEQFF